Each of the 24 T cell receptor beta chains below was sequenced from the same sample in a study of brain metastases from non-small cell lung cancer. Here immunoSEQ multiplex PCR was the method, and the copy in TCRdb shows in-frame clones only, minus some. The data show 3,200 or so clones, 60% to 85% seen once. Sequencing input: primary lung tumor tissue. The receptors were gathered from a donor aged 40 or older with non-small cell lung cancer.

The CDR3 here is CASSQGVQAYLGTDTQYF. The CDR3 region has the DNA TGTGCCAGCAGCCAAGGTGTCCAGGCCTACTTGGGCACAGATACGCAGTATTTT. This chain connects TRBV4-2 to TRBJ2-3; D remains ambiguous. The CDR3 length is 18 residues. Germline values: CDR1 LGHNA, CDR2 YNFKEQ. Between the trimmed V and J ends, which lost 1 base and 1 base, there was a span of 18 bases.

The genes are TRBV3-1 (or the pseudogene TRBV3-2) and TRBJ1-1; TRBD1 aligns across 8 bases. V was clipped by 6 bases and J by 0 bases; unmatched bases: 6. The CDR3 has 15 amino acids. The V gene's germline CDR1 is LGHDT and CDR2 YNNKEL (reference sequence). Here the CDR3 reads CASRERQGMNTEAFF. CDR3 DNA: TGTGCCAGCAGGGAAAGACAGGGGATGAACACTGAAGCTTTCTTT.

V gene TRBV19 combines with J gene TRBJ1-1; 11 nucleotides align to TRBD1. Looked up from germline, CDR1 is LNHDA and CDR2 is SQIVND (reference sequence). CDR3 length equals 14 residues. The trim removed 10 bases at V and 2 bases at J, leaving 6 bases unmatched. In DNA form, the CDR3 reads TGTGCCACCTGGGACAGGGGGGGAAACACTGAAGCTTTCTTT. This gives the protein CATWDRGGNTEAFF.

About this clone: Other nucleotide sequences in the sample specify the same CDR3. The gene calls are TRBV27 and TRBJ1-1; 7 nucleotides match TRBD1. Per germline, CDR1 MNHEY and CDR2 SMNVEV (reference sequence). The CDR3 loop spans 15 amino acids. Unmatched junction bases numbered 9, after V lost 3 bases and J lost 5 bases. CDR3 nucleotide sequence: TGTGCCAGCAGTTTCCATAACAGGGGATTAACTGAAGCTTTCTTT. This translates into CASSFHNRGLTEAFF.

The rearrangement links TRBV6-5 to TRBJ2-7, with D perhaps matching TRBD2 (7 bases). V lost 7 bases and J lost 7, with 14 bases in between. CDR3 length: 12 residues. Germline CDR1 reads MNHEY; CDR2 reads SVGAGI. The CDR3 reads CASTQGGLEQYF. CDR3 nucleotides: TGTGCCAGCACTCAAGGGGGACTAGAGCAGTACTTC.

The gene calls are TRBV18 and TRBJ1-3; D unclear. This CDR3 has 17 residues. CDR1 and CDR2 from the germline V gene are KGHSH and LQKENI. V was pared by 1 base and J by 0 bases, with 13 bases between. The DNA for the CDR3 is TGTGCCAGCTCACCACTTAGCAGCTTTGACTCTGGAAACACCATATATTTT. It translates to CASSPLSSFDSGNTIYF.

A single count supports this clone. This chain connects TRBV7-2 to TRBJ1-2; D not resolved. Germline assignment: CDR1 SGHTA and CDR2 FQGNSA. The CDR3 is 14 amino acids. V was pared by 2 bases and J by 8 bases, with 15 bases between. The CDR3 sequence: CASSLMAFVRGYTF. DNA for the CDR3: TGTGCCAGCAGCTTAATGGCGTTCGTGCGGGGCTACACCTTC. The variable domain in full, with the rest retrieved from reference TRBV7-2 and TRBJ1-2, is GAGVSQSPSNKVTEKGKDVELRCDPISGHTALYWYRQSLGQGLEFLIYFQGNSAPDKSGLPSDRFSAERTGGSVSTLTIQRTQQEDSAVYLCASSLMAFVRGYTFGSGTRLTVV.

V usage is TRBV14 and J usage is TRBJ2-1; possibly TRBD1 for D (7 bases). CDR3 length equals 16 residues. CDR1 is SGHDN, CDR2 FVKESK, per germline. The ends were cut back, 4 bases at V and 4 bases at J, with 17 bases in the middle. The CDR3 region is CASSRRQGLIYNEQFF. The CDR3 DNA sequence: TGTGCCAGCAGCCGAAGACAGGGACTGATTTACAATGAGCAGTTCTTC. The full variable domain, with the rest looked up from reference TRBV14 and TRBJ2-1, is EAGVTQFPSHSVIEKGQTVTLRCDPISGHDNLYWYRRVMGKEIKFLLHFVKESKQDESGMPNNRFLAERTGGTYSTLKVQPAELEDSGVYFCASSRRQGLIYNEQFFGPGTRLTVL.

V gene TRBV29-1 combines with J gene TRBJ2-1; 7 bases align to TRBD1. The CDR3 extends over 14 amino acids. V dropped 4 bases and J dropped 2; count of bases not matched to a gene: 5. Per germline, CDR1 SQVTM and CDR2 ANQGSEA. The DNA for the CDR3 is TGCAGCGTTGTTGAGACAGGGCCCTACAATGAGCAGTTCTTC. Encoded protein: CSVVETGPYNEQFF.

By share of the sample, this clone is large (0.1 to 1%). The V gene is TRBV6-5, the J gene TRBJ1-1; possibly TRBD1 for D (5 bases). The CDR3 sequence is 15 residues long. Germline V gene data show CDR1 as MNHEY and CDR2 as SVGAGI. Deletions cut 2 bases from V and 4 bases from J, with 14 bases between. The CDR3 protein is CASSYEGSDSTEAFF. The CDR3 nucleotides read TGTGCCAGCAGTTACGAGGGATCTGACAGCACTGAAGCTTTCTTT.

This clone has only a few counts. In the same sample, other DNA sequences code for this CDR3. V usage is TRBV24-1 and J usage is TRBJ1-6; tentative D call: TRBD1 (6 bases). This CDR3 region has 21 residues. V was cut by 3 bases and J by 7 bases, with 30 bases left in between. Per the germline V gene, CDR1 is KGHDR and CDR2 is SFDVKD. The CDR3 reads CATSDPQPREGSGTGNSPLHF. The CDR3 coding sequence is TGTGCCACCAGTGATCCTCAACCCCGAGAAGGGTCCGGTACAGGGAATTCACCCCTCCACTTT.

The CDR3 region is CASSDGDSGANVLTF. The CDR3 DNA is TGTGCCAGCAGTGACGGCGACTCTGGGGCCAACGTCCTGACTTTC. V and J are TRBV6-4 and TRBJ2-6; D call uncertain. The CDR3 totals 15 residues. From germline, CDR1 is MRHNA and CDR2 SNTAGT. V lost 2 bases, J lost 0 bases, and 5 bases lay in between.

V is TRBV29-1 and J is TRBJ1-2; D is perhaps TRBD1 (6 bases). Germline CDR1 SQVTM, CDR2 ANQGSEA. CDR3 length: 11 residues. Trimming cost V 6 bases and J 4 bases, with 9 bases left between them. CDR3: CSVDSAYGYTF. The CDR3 nucleotides are TGCAGCGTGGACAGTGCCTATGGCTACACCTTC.

This clone came up a few times. The V and J genes are TRBV25-1 and TRBJ1-1, with a tentative D call TRBD1 (5 bases). Germline CDR1 MGHDK, CDR2 SYGVNS. The CDR3 covers 15 residues. Trimming removed 1 base from V and 6 bases from J, with 15 bases in between. Here the CDR3 reads CASSEWGSRHPEAFF. CDR3 in DNA: TGTGCCAGCAGTGAATGGGGGAGCCGGCATCCTGAAGCTTTCTTT.

There are a few counts of this clone. The V gene is TRBV5-4, the J gene TRBJ1-1, with TRBD1 matching over 9 bases. V lost 0 bases to trimming and J lost 1 base; unmatched junction nucleotides: 7. CDR3 size: 17 residues. Germline CDR1 and CDR2: SGHNT and YYREEE (reference sequence). The CDR3 spells CASSLAVGQGRNTEAFF. CDR3 bases: TGTGCCAGCAGCTTGGCCGTCGGACAGGGGAGGAACACTGAAGCTTTCTTT.

The chain joins TRBV12-3 or TRBV12-4 to TRBJ1-3; D uncertain. Trimming cost V 5 bases and J 7 bases, with 6 bases left between them. This CDR3 has 11 residues. CDR3 sequence (DNA): TGTGCCAGCAGTCCCGCCAACACCATATATTTT. Its translation: CASSPANTIYF.

The chain is built from TRBV5-1 and TRBJ1-3; 8 bases map to TRBD1. V was clipped by 4 bases and J by 2 bases; unmatched bases: 8. Germline assignment: CDR1 SGHRS and CDR2 YFSETQ. The CDR3 is 16 amino acids. CDR3 DNA sequence: TGCGCCAGCAGCCACAGACAGGGGTTGGCTGGAAACACCATATATTTT. Its protein product is CASSHRQGLAGNTIYF.

Comment on this clone: Other DNA sequences in this sample translate to the same CDR3. The gene calls are TRBV3-1 (or the pseudogene TRBV3-2) and TRBJ2-1, with D hard to call. With 0 bases removed from V and 8 bases from J, the gap between germline ends came to 17 bases. The CDR3 spans 16 residues. In germline, CDR1 is LGHDT, CDR2 YNNKEL (reference sequence). This chain's CDR3 is CASSQEYYRKPDEQFF. The CDR3 DNA reads TGTGCCAGCAGCCAAGAGTATTATAGAAAACCCGATGAGCAGTTCTTC.

On this clone: A much larger clone lies a single base off, so this may be a read error. V and J are TRBV12-5 and TRBJ1-1, with 7 bases identical to TRBD1. Germline CDR1 and CDR2: LGHNT and FRNRAP. V was pared by 8 bases and J by 5 bases, with 11 bases of the junction left unmatched. CDR3 length: 14 residues. The CDR3 loop is CASTPGQAETEAFF. In nucleotides, the CDR3 is TGTGCTAGTACCCCCGGACAGGCTGAAACTGAAGCTTTCTTT.

This chain connects TRBV28 to TRBJ1-4, with D perhaps TRBD1 (5 bases). Between the trimmed V and J ends, which lost 2 bases and 4 bases, there was a span of 8 bases. The CDR3 has 14 residues. The germline V gene has CDR1 MDHEN and CDR2 SYDVKM. The CDR3 region is CASSLGGVNEKLFF. CDR3 DNA: TGTGCCAGCAGTTTAGGGGGGGTTAATGAAAAACTGTTTTTT.

Within the sample, this clone is hyperexpanded. The J gene is TRBJ1-6, the V gene TRBV6-5, with D tentatively TRBD1 (5 bases). The CDR3 contains 12 residues. CDR1 and CDR2 from the germline V gene are MNHEY and SVGAGI. The V and J ends lost 8 bases and 5 bases respectively, with 7 bases between them. CDR3 nucleotide sequence: TGTGCCAGCGCAGGGAATAATTCACCCCTCCACTTT. Amino acids: CASAGNNSPLHF.

To note about this clone: Different DNA sequences within this sample yield the same CDR3. V gene TRBV7-2 combines with J gene TRBJ2-5; D possibly corresponds to TRBD2 (6 bases). This CDR3 region has 15 residues. CDR1 is SGHTA, CDR2 FQGNSA, per germline. V was shortened by 2 bases and J by 5 bases, with 15 bases between the two germline ends. In nucleotides, the CDR3 is TGTGCCAGCAGCTTACTAGCGCTTAAGTCGGAGACCCAGTACTTC. Its translation is CASSLLALKSETQYF.

As for this clone: One end of the junction varies from germline; a read error may be responsible. The rearrangement joins TRBV19 to TRBJ2-7; no clear D gene. The CDR3 sequence is 13 residues long. Per germline, CDR1 LNHDA and CDR2 SQIVND (reference sequence). The chain's CDR3 is CTSSPGARYEQYF. The DNA for the CDR3 is TGTACCAGTAGTCCCGGTGCACGCTACGAGCAGTACTTC.

This chain uses TRBV18 with TRBJ2-7; D not certain. The V end was cut by 6 bases, the J end by 0 bases, with 9 bases between. The CDR3 spans 13 residues. CDR1 and CDR2 from the germline V gene are KGHSH and LQKENI. DNA for the CDR3: TGTGCCAGCTCCCCCGGGCTCTCCTACGAGCAGTACTTC. It yields the protein CASSPGLSYEQYF.